Given below is one T cell receptor (beta chain) in context. The data were produced by immunoSEQ multiplex PCR, yet TCRdb's version contains in-frame clones alone and is incomplete. The repertoire holds 130,000 to 150,000 clones, with 85% to 90% as singletons. This sample stems from a study of T cell responses to AZD1222 COVID-19 vaccine. The CDR3 is 14 residues long. CDR1 and CDR2 from the germline V gene are MNHEY and SVGAGI. V lost 4 bases to trimming and J lost 3 bases; unmatched junction nucleotides: 3. The sequence derives from an adult in good health. The sample in question was peripheral blood, obtained on day 0 of AZD1222 vaccination. J is TRBJ1-5 and V is TRBV6-5; 7 bases fit TRBD1. The CDR3 here is CASSSGGANQPQHF. In DNA, the CDR3 is TGTGCCAGCAGTTCAGGGGGTGCCAATCAGCCCCAGCATTTT.